This T cell receptor beta chain was documented in a study of T cells after yellow fever vaccination. About this clonotype: Its antigen is not known.

This CDR3 contains 11 residues. The germline CDR1 and CDR2 sequences are DFQATT and SNEGSKA (reference sequence). Trimming left V 0 bases short and J 11 bases short, with 8 bases between. General study points: A small proportion of clonotypes was detected in both the CD4 and CD8 compartments. Subsequent to the booster, the majority of primary-vaccination clones reappeared (around 96% CD4, approximately 90% CD8).

TCRdb re-analysed the 5' RACE reads in MiXCR, keeping a single row per CDR3 protein. The data contain hundreds of thousands of distinct CDR3 sequences, about 17% of them singletons. Here the sequenced sample was PBMCs, taken before the yellow fever booster vaccination. This chain connects TRBV20-1 to TRBJ2-1, with D unclear. This receptor was obtained from a man younger than 30 who received the YFV17D yellow fever vaccine. The CDR3 bases are TGCAGTGCTAGAGATCCCCTAAAGCAGTTCTTC. It is translated as CSARDPLKQFF.